This T cell receptor beta chain is from a study of cytomegalovirus exposure and HLA in healthy donors. Study-level information: There were fewer than 130 million unique TCR beta sequences, drawn from about 179 million T cells, in an earlier analysis.

The PCR employed 60 Vbeta primers together with 13 Jbeta primers. The data were produced by immunoSEQ multiplex PCR, yet TCRdb's version contains in-frame clones alone and is incomplete. Of about 130,000 clones listed, 79% are singletons. The CDR3 runs 14 residues. V shed 5 bases, J shed 4 bases, and the junction held 3 bases outside the gene matches. The germline V gene encodes CDR1 MNHEY and CDR2 SMNVEV (reference sequence). There are a few counts of this clone. The target antigen is unknown. Overall study findings and caveats: Immune exposure was documented only through CMV serostatus. The study carried out a later analysis of TCR beta sequences. It associated 16,951 of them with specific HLA alleles at a false discovery rate of 0.05.

This receptor was identified in a man younger than 30 in good health and CMV-seronegative. The sequencing input was PBMCs. V is TRBV27 and J is TRBJ2-3; 10 bases map to TRBD2. The CDR3 region has the DNA TGTGCCAGCAGTAGAGCGGGAGGGCCAGATACGCAGTATTTT. Residues: CASSRAGGPDTQYF.